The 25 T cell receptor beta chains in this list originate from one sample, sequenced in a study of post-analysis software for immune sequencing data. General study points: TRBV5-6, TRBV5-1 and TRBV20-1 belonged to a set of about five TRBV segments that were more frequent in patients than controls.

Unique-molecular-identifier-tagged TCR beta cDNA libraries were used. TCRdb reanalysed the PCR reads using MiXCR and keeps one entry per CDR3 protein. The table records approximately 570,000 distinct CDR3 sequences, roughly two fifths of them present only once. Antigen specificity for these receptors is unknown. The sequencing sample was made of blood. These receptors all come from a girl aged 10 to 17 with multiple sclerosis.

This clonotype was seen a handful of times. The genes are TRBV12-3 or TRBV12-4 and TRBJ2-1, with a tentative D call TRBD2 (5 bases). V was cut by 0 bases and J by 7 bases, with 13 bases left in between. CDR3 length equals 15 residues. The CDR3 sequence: CASSLAGSGGNEQFF. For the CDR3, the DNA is TGTGCCAGCAGTTTAGCGGGGAGCGGCGGGAATGAGCAGTTCTTC.

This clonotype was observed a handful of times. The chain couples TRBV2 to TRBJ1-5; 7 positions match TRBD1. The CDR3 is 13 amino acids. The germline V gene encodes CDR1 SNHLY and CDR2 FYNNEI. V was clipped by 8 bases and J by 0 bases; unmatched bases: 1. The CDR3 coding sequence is TGTGCCAGCGGGACAGATAGCAATCAGCCCCAGCATTTT. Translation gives CASGTDSNQPQHF.

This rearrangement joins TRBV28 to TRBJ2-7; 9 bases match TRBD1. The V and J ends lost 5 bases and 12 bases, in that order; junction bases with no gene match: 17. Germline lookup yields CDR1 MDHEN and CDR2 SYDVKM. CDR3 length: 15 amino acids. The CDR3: CASSSGQGSIHWGYF. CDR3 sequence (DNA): TGTGCCAGCAGTAGTGGACAGGGGTCAATTCATTGGGGGTACTTC.

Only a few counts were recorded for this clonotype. The CDR3 DNA is TGTGCCAGCAGTCTGACTAGCGGAAAAGAGACCCAGTTCTTC. Translating it yields CASSLTSGKETQFF. The V call is TRBV12-3 or TRBV12-4, the J call TRBJ2-1, with TRBD2 identical over 9 bases. The CDR3 has 14 amino acids. Trimming removed 5 bases from V and 13 bases from J; junction bases left unmatched: 12.

DNA for the CDR3: TGTGCCAGCAGGTCCGGGACAGGGGACAATGAGCAGTTCTTC. Its translation: CASRSGTGDNEQFF. This sequence joins TRBV6-2 or TRBV6-3 and TRBJ2-1; TRBD1 matches at 10 bases. This CDR3 is 14 amino acids long. Trimming removed 6 bases from V and 5 bases from J; junction bases left unmatched: 4. Germline V lookup: CDR1 MNHEY, CDR2 SVGEGT.

The CDR3 protein is CSARSPEGLYEQYF. In DNA form, the CDR3 reads TGCAGTGCTAGGTCTCCCGAGGGTCTCTACGAGCAGTACTTC. V usage is TRBV20-1 and J usage is TRBJ2-7; D possibly corresponds to TRBD2 (5 bases). V gave up 3 bases and J gave up 3 bases, with 15 bases separating them. From germline, CDR1 is DFQATT and CDR2 SNEGSKA (reference sequence). This CDR3 region has 14 residues.

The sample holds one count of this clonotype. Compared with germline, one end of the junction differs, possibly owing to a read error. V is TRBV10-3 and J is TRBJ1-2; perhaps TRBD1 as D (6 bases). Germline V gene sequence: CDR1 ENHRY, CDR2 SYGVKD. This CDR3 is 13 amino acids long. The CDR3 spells CAISTNPGEGYIF. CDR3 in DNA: TGTGCCATCAGTACGAACCCAGGGGAAGGCTACATCTTC.

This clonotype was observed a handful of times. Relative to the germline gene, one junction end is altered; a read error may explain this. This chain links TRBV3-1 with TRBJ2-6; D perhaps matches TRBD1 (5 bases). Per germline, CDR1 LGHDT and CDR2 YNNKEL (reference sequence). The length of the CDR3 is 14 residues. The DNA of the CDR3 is TGTGCCAGTAGAGACACAGCTGGGGCTAACGTCCTGACTTTC. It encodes CASRDTAGANVLTF. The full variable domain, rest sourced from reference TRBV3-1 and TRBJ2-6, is DTAVSQTPKYLVTQMGNDKSIKCEQNLGHDTMYWYKQDSKKFLKIMFSYNNKELIINETVPNRFSPKSPDKAHLNLHINSLELGDSAVYFCASRDTAGANVLTFGAGSRLTVL.

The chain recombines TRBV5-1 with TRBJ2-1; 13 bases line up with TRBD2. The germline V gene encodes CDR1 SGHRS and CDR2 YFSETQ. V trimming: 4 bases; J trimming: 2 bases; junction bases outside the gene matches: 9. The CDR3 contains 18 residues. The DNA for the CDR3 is TGCGCCAGCAGCGCTTCCGTGACTAGCGGGAGGCCCTACAATGAGCAGTTCTTC. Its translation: CASSASVTSGRPYNEQFF.

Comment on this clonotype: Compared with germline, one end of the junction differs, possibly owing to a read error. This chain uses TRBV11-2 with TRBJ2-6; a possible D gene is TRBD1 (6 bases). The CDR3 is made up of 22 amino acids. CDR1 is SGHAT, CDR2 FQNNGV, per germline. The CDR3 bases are TGTGCCAGCAGCTTAGATCTCGCTGGGGGCCCAGCTCCCAACTCTGGGGCCAACGTCCAGACTTTC. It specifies CASSLDLAGGPAPNSGANVQTF.

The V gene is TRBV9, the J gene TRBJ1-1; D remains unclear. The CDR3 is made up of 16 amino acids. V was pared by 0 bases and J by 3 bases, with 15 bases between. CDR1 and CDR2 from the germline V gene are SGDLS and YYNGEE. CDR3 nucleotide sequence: TGTGCCAGCAGCGTAGAGAAGGATCCGGATGACACTGAAGCTTTCTTT. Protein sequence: CASSVEKDPDDTEAFF.

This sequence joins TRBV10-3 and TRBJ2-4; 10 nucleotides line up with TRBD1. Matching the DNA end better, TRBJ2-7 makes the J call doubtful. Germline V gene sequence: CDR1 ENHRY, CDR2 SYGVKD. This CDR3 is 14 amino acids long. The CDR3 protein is CAIRGTGDRYEQYF. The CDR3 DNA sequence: TGTGCCATCAGGGGGACAGGGGATCGCTACGAGCAGTACTTC.

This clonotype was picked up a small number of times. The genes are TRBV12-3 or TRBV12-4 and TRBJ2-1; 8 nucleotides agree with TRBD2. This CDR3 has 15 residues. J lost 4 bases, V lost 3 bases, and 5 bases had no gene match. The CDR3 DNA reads TGTGCCAGCAGTTTCACTAGCGGAAAATACAATGAGCAGTTCTTC. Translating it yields CASSFTSGKYNEQFF.

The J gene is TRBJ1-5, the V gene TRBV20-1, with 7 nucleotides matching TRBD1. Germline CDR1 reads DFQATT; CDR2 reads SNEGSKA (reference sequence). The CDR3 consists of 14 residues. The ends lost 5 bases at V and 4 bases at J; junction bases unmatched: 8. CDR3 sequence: CSAHPGTENQPQHF. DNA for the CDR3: TGCAGTGCTCACCCCGGGACAGAGAATCAGCCCCAGCATTTT.

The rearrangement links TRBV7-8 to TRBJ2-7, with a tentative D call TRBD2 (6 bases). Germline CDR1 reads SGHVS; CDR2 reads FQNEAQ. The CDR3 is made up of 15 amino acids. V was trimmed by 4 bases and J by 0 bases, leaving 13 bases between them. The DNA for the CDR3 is TGTGCCAGCAGCTGGATCCGCGGGGTCTCCTACGAGCAGTACTTC. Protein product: CASSWIRGVSYEQYF. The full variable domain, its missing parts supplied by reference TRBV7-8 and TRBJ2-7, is GAGVSQSPRYKVAKRGQDVALRCDPISGHVSLFWYQQALGQGPEFLTYFQNEAQLDKSGLPSDRFFAERPEGSVSTLKIQRTQQEDSAVYLCASSWIRGVSYEQYFGPGTRLTVT.

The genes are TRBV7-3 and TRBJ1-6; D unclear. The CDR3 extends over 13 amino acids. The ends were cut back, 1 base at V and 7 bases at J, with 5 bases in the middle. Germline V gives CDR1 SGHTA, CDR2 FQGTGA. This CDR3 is CASSLRRNSPLHF. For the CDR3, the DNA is TGTGCCAGCAGCTTAAGGAGAAATTCACCCCTCCACTTT.

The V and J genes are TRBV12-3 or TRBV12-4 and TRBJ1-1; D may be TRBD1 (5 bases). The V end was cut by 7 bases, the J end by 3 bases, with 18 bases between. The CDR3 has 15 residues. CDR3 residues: CASTQGGRLDTEAFF. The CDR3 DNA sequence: TGTGCCAGCACCCAGGGAGGTAGGCTCGACACTGAAGCTTTCTTT.

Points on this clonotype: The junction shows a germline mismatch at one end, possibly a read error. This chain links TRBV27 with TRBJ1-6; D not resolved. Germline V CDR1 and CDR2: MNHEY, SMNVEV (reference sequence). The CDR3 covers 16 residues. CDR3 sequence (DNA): TGTGCCAGCAGTCTGGACTCCCCCTCCTATAGTTCACCCCTCCACTTT. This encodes CASSLDSPSYSSPLHF.

CDR3 sequence: CASSFGLEPDTQYF. The CDR3 nucleotides are TGTGCCAGCAGCTTCGGGCTAGAACCAGATACGCAGTATTTT. The gene calls are TRBV7-9 and TRBJ2-3, with D unresolved. V gave up 3 bases and J gave up 4 bases, with 11 bases separating them. In germline, CDR1 is SEHNR, CDR2 FQNEAQ (reference sequence). The CDR3 totals 14 residues. Full variable domain (remainder filled in from reference TRBV7-9 and TRBJ2-3): DTGVSQNPRHKITKRGQNVTFRCDPISEHNRLYWYRQTLGQGPEFLTYFQNEAQLEKSRLLSDRFSAERPKGSFSTLEIQRTEQGDSAMYLCASSFGLEPDTQYFGPGTRLTVL.

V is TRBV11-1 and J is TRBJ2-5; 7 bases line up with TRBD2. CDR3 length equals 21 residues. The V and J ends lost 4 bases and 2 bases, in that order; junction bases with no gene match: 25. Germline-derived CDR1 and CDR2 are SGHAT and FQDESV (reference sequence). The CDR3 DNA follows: TGTGCCAGCAGCTCAATGACCTCGGCTAGCGGAGTTATGCCATCACAAGAGACCCAGTACTTC. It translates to CASSSMTSASGVMPSQETQYF.

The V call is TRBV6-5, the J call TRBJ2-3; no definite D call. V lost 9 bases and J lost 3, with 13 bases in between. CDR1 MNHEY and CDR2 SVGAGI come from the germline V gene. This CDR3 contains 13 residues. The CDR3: CARRWGETDTQYF. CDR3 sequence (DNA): TGTGCCAGGAGGTGGGGTGAGACAGATACGCAGTATTTT.

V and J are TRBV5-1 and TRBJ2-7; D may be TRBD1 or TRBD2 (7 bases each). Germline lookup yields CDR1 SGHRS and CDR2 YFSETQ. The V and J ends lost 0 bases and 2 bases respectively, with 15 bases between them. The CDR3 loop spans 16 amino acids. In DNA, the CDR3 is TGCGCCAGCAGCTTGGTGGGGGGGGACAGAGCCTACGAGCAGTACTTC. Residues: CASSLVGGDRAYEQYF. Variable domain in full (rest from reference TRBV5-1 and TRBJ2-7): KAGVTQTPRYLIKTRGQQVTLSCSPISGHRSVSWYQQTPGQGLQFLFEYFSETQRNKGNFPGRFSGRQFSNSRSEMNVSTLELGDSALYLCASSLVGGDRAYEQYFGPGTRLTVT.

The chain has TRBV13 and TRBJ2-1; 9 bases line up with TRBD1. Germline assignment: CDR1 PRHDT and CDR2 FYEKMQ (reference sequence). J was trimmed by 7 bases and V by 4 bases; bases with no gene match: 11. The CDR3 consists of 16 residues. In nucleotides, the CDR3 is TGTGCCAGCAGCTCCTCCCGGGACAGGGCCCGAAATGAGCAGTTCTTC. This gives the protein CASSSSRDRARNEQFF.

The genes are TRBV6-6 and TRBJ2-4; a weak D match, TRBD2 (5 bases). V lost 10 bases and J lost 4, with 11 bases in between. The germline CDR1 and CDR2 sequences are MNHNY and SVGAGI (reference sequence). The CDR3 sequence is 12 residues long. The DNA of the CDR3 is TGTGCCATCACGGACTTAAAAAACATTCAGTACTTC. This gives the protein CAITDLKNIQYF.

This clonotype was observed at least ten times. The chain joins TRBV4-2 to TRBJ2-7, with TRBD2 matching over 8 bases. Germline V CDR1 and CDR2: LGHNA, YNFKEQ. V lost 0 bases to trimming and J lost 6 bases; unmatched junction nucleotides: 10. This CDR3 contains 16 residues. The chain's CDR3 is CASSQDARGGPAEQYF. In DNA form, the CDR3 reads TGTGCCAGCAGCCAAGATGCCCGCGGGGGGCCTGCCGAGCAGTACTTC.